Below are 5 T cell receptor beta chains sequenced from a single sample in a study of blood T cells in healthy people across ages. A second about 7 to 12 cycle PCR used barcoded and J-beta primers. TCRdb reprocessed the 5' RACE reads via MiXCR and lists one record per CDR3 protein. The sample carries 1,800,000 or so distinct CDR3 sequences, roughly two fifths recorded once. What was sequenced was blood. Source of these receptors: a human donor in good health.

This clonotype was seen only once. The chain links TRBV7-2 to TRBJ2-5, with D perhaps matching TRBD2 (6 bases). With 7 bases removed from V and 5 bases from J, the gap between germline ends came to 23 bases. Germline V gives CDR1 SGHTA, CDR2 FQGNSA. This CDR3 contains 16 residues. The CDR3 DNA reads TGTGCCAGCACTCATCTTGGGCGGGACGCCCGCGAGACCCAGTACTTC. Translating it yields CASTHLGRDARETQYF.

The chain combines TRBV7-9 with TRBJ2-4, with 8 bases aligning to TRBD1. The J call may be in error: the DNA end matches TRBJ2-7 better. CDR3 size: 14 residues. Germline V gene lookup returns CDR1 SEHNR and CDR2 FQNEAQ (reference sequence). Here the CDR3 reads CASSRTGFPYEQYF. In DNA form, the CDR3 reads TGTGCCAGCAGCCGGACAGGGTTTCCCTACGAGCAGTACTTC.

V usage is TRBV2 and J usage is TRBJ1-1; D is possibly TRBD1 (6 bases). V shed 8 bases and J shed 1 base, with 11 bases lying between them. The CDR3 is 13 residues long. Germline CDR1 is SNHLY and CDR2 is FYNNEI. In DNA form, the CDR3 reads TGTGCCAGCTCGGGACACAGGAACACTGAAGCTTTCTTT. Protein sequence: CASSGHRNTEAFF. The variable domain in full, completed from reference TRBV2 and TRBJ1-1, reads EPEVTQTPSHQVTQMGQEVILRCVPISNHLYFYWYRQILGQKVEFLVSFYNNEISEKSEIFDDQFSVERPDGSNFTLKIRSTKLEDSAMYFCASSGHRNTEAFFGQGTRLTVV.

This sequence joins TRBV15 and TRBJ1-3, with TRBD1 as a possible D gene (5 bases). V was shortened by 3 bases and J by 0 bases, with 12 bases between the two germline ends. CDR1 and CDR2 (germline): LNHNV, YYDKDF (reference sequence). This CDR3 is 16 amino acids long. In nucleotides, the CDR3 is TGTGCCACCAGCAGGGGGGACGGTAGCTCTGGAAACACCATATATTTT. This sequence encodes CATSRGDGSSGNTIYF.

This sequence joins TRBV7-3 and TRBJ2-3; 8 bases fit TRBD1. Germline V gives CDR1 SGHTA, CDR2 FQGTGA. V was clipped by 5 bases and J by 6 bases; unmatched bases: 7. This CDR3 is 14 amino acids long. The CDR3 DNA reads as TGTGCCAGCAGCGTACAGGGGGGAGGTGATACGCAGTATTTT. Translated: CASSVQGGGDTQYF. Using reference TRBV7-3 and TRBJ2-3 for the parts outside the CDR3, the full variable domain is GAGVSQTPSNKVTEKGKYVELRCDPISGHTALYWYRQSLGQGPEFLIYFQGTGAADDSGLPNDRFFAVRPEGSVSTLKIQRTERGDSAVYLCASSVQGGGDTQYFGPGTRLTVL.